Listed here are 20 T cell receptor beta chains from one sample, sequenced in a study of blood T cell repertoires in COVID-19 (dated by TCRdb to about 2020). The library was prepared using the immunoSEQ multiplex PCR assay. In its TCRdb copy, this immuneACCESS table keeps in-frame sequences only and misses some clones. Where compared with another copy, unresolved V genes explain less than half of these, and the others have no known cause. Here the sample has 100,000 or so clones; approximately 90% occur a single time. Over 0.45% of the sample is in the top ten clones. The specimen was peripheral blood. The receptors here all came from a man in his 60s with acute or convalescent COVID-19.

The V and J genes are TRBV10-1 and TRBJ1-1; D uncertain. There are 14 residues in the CDR3. Germline assignment: CDR1 WNHNN and CDR2 SYGVQD (reference sequence). The ends were cut back, 1 base at V and 1 base at J, with 7 bases in the middle. Here the CDR3 reads CASSEFRENTEAFF. The CDR3 nucleotides read TGCGCCAGCAGTGAGTTCCGGGAGAACACTGAAGCTTTCTTT.

This chain uses TRBV14 with TRBJ1-1; 7 bases line up with TRBD1. Germline CDR1 and CDR2: SGHDN and FVKESK. The V segment lost 3 bases and the J segment 4 bases; nucleotides outside the gene matches: 8. The CDR3 totals 15 residues. DNA for the CDR3: TGTGCCAGCAGCCATAGGGGCAGGGGGACCACTGAAGCTTTCTTT. Residues: CASSHRGRGTTEAFF.

V is TRBV5-4 and J is TRBJ1-6; a weak D match, TRBD1 (5 bases). Per germline, CDR1 SGHNT and CDR2 YYREEE (reference sequence). With 4 bases removed from V and 6 bases from J, the gap between germline ends came to 11 bases. This CDR3 spans 14 amino acids. The CDR3 coding sequence is TGTGCCAGCAGCCGGACAAGGGGTAATTCACCCCTCCACTTT. Protein sequence: CASSRTRGNSPLHF.

This clone was observed once. The germline gene is not matched at one end of the junction; a read error may be the cause. This chain joins TRBV5-1 and TRBJ2-7; D unresolved. Germline V CDR1 and CDR2: SGHRS, YFSETQ. The CDR3 has 14 residues. DNA for the CDR3: TGCGCCAGCAGCTTGGCTTGGCAGTCCTCCGAGCAGTACTTC. Translated: CASSLAWQSSEQYF.

The gene calls are TRBV27 and TRBJ2-7; 7 bases map to TRBD2. CDR1 and CDR2 from the germline V gene are MNHEY and SMNVEV (reference sequence). The CDR3 is made up of 17 amino acids. The J segment lost 0 bases and the V segment lost 5 bases, leaving 13 bases of the junction unmatched. The CDR3 sequence is CASSSTLMRGSSYEQYF. The DNA for the CDR3 is TGTGCCAGCAGTAGCACCCTGATGCGGGGGAGCTCCTACGAGCAGTACTTC.

Comments on this clone: Relative to the germline gene, one junction end is altered; a read error may explain this. The chain employs TRBV6-1 and TRBJ1-2, with D uncertain. This CDR3 is 14 amino acids long. Germline loops: CDR1 MNHNS, CDR2 SASEGT. The CDR3 sequence is CASGDYGGYYGYTF. The CDR3 nucleotides read TGTGCCAGCGGTGATTACGGCGGCTACTATGGCTACACCTTC.

The chain is built from TRBV9 and TRBJ2-2; D uncertain. The CDR3 covers 13 residues. V gave up 0 bases and J gave up 7 bases, with 7 bases separating them. Per germline, CDR1 SGDLS and CDR2 YYNGEE. The CDR3: CASSVGPGGELFF. The CDR3 DNA sequence: TGTGCCAGCAGCGTAGGTCCCGGCGGGGAGCTGTTTTTT.

This rearrangement joins TRBV4-2 to TRBJ2-3; 10 nucleotides match TRBD2. The CDR3 covers 17 residues. Germline trimming cut 0 bases from V and 0 bases from J; bases unmatched to any gene: 3. Germline CDR1 LGHNA, CDR2 YNFKEQ. CDR3: CASSQDLLAGSTDTQYF. The CDR3 DNA is TGTGCCAGCAGCCAAGATCTACTAGCGGGGAGCACAGATACGCAGTATTTT.

The rearrangement uses TRBV27 and TRBJ1-6; the match to TRBD1 covers 7 bases. Trimming cost V 2 bases and J 7 bases; bases outside gene matches: 2. The CDR3 has 14 residues. CDR1 and CDR2 from the germline V gene are MNHEY and SMNVEV (reference sequence). CDR3 in DNA: TGTGCCAGCAGTTTACAGGGACAGAATTCACCCCTCCACTTT. Translating gives CASSLQGQNSPLHF.

This clone was counted a single time. This chain links TRBV5-1 with TRBJ2-1; D gene uncertain. V lost 2 bases to trimming and J lost 7 bases, with 4 bases between them. This CDR3 comprises 11 residues. CDR1 is SGHRS, CDR2 YFSETQ, per germline. The CDR3 nucleotides are TGCGCCAGCAGCTTAGAGAATGAGCAGTTCTTC. Amino acid sequence: CASSLENEQFF.

The J gene is TRBJ2-7, the V gene TRBV5-1; 7 bases map to TRBD1. Germline V gene sequence: CDR1 SGHRS, CDR2 YFSETQ. V was pared by 3 bases and J by 5 bases, with 5 bases of the junction left unmatched. The length of the CDR3 is 13 residues. This CDR3 is CASSWDSVNEQYF. CDR3 nucleotides: TGCGCCAGCAGCTGGGACAGTGTAAACGAGCAGTACTTC.

This clone turned up a few times. The chain uses TRBV7-3 and TRBJ2-7; 7 positions match TRBD1. The CDR3 loop spans 14 amino acids. Germline CDR1 SGHTA, CDR2 FQGTGA. V lost 5 bases and J lost 2; bases outside the gene matches: 6. The CDR3 loop reads CASSLTGTAYEQYF. DNA for the CDR3: TGTGCCAGCAGCCTGACCGGGACAGCCTACGAGCAGTACTTC.

The chain links TRBV6-5 to TRBJ1-2; the match to TRBD1 covers 10 bases. V lost 6 bases to trimming and J lost 2 bases; unmatched junction nucleotides: 3. CDR1 is MNHEY and CDR2 is SVGAGI in the germline V gene. The CDR3 loop spans 14 amino acids. The CDR3 DNA sequence: TGTGCCAGCAGGGACAGGGGGAGGAACTATGGCTACACCTTC. Protein: CASRDRGRNYGYTF.

This clone showed up just once. The rearrangement uses TRBV2 and TRBJ2-3, with 7 nucleotides matching TRBD2. The V gene's germline CDR1 is SNHLY and CDR2 FYNNEI. The CDR3 consists of 14 residues. With 4 bases clipped from V and 9 bases from J, the junction kept 10 bases outside the gene matches. The CDR3 nucleotides are TGTGCCAGCAGTGGAACCCTCCTCGGGGGGACGCAGTATTTT. Encoded protein: CASSGTLLGGTQYF.

The chain links TRBV21-1 to TRBJ2-3; the listed D gene, TRBD2, was not tested against the DNA. TRBV21-1 is flagged as a pseudogene. This CDR3 is built from 13 residues. CDR3 residues: CASSKAPRDTQYF. DNA of the CDR3: TGTGCCAGCAGCAAAGCGCCCCGGGATACGCAGTATTTT.

The chain employs TRBV5-5 and TRBJ1-5; 7 nucleotides align to TRBD1. This CDR3 is 14 amino acids long. Losses at the gene ends were 4 bases for V and 7 bases for J; bases not matched to a gene: 8. Germline V gene sequence: CDR1 SGHKS, CDR2 YYEKEE (reference sequence). The CDR3 DNA reads as TGTGCCAGCAGCAAAACAGGGGACTGGCAGCCCCAGCATTTT. Translating gives CASSKTGDWQPQHF.

This chain connects TRBV6-5 to TRBJ2-5; TRBD1 aligns across 7 bases. Per the germline V gene, CDR1 is MNHEY and CDR2 is SVGAGI. V was pared by 5 bases and J by 5 bases, with 8 bases of the junction left unmatched. This CDR3 contains 14 residues. The CDR3 DNA reads as TGTGCCAGCAGTCCTCGAGGGGGCTGGGAGACCCAGTACTTC. Translating it yields CASSPRGGWETQYF.

The J gene is TRBJ1-3, the V gene TRBV5-1; D gene unclear. Germline V CDR1 and CDR2: SGHRS, YFSETQ. The CDR3 contains 16 residues. V was shortened by 0 bases and J by 1 base, with 11 bases between the two germline ends. In nucleotides, the CDR3 is TGCGCCAGCAGCTTGGAAATTCGTAGTTCTGGAAACACCATATATTTT. Its protein product is CASSLEIRSSGNTIYF.

This clone was recorded once. The chain joins TRBV24-1 to TRBJ2-5, with D unresolved. CDR1 and CDR2 (germline): KGHDR, SFDVKD. Deletions cut 5 bases from V and 4 bases from J, with 4 bases between. The length of the CDR3 is 11 residues. Here the CDR3 DNA reads TGTGCCACCAGTGTCGGAGAGACCCAGTACTTC. It specifies CATSVGETQYF.

Note on this clone: This specimen includes other DNA sequences encoding the same CDR3. The DNA of the CDR3 is TGTGCCAGCAGTTTTCCGGGGGAGAACTATGGCTACACCTTC. Encoded protein: CASSFPGENYGYTF. The V gene is TRBV28, the J gene TRBJ1-2, with D possibly TRBD1 on 5 matching bases. The CDR3 extends over 14 amino acids. CDR1 and CDR2 from the germline V gene are MDHEN and SYDVKM. The ends were cut back, 3 bases at V and 2 bases at J, with 10 bases in the middle.